This T cell receptor beta chain was documented in a study of memory CD4+ T cells and cytomegalovirus serostatus. Produced via immunoSEQ multiplex PCR; TCRdb's table is partial and in-frame only. The sample includes 46,000 or so clones, just under 80% of them seen just once. The germline V gene encodes CDR1 SGHTA and CDR2 FQGTGA. Trimming took off 5 bases at V and 5 bases at J, with 19 bases between the two ends. The CDR3 loop spans 16 amino acids. Single viable CD3+CD4+CD8-CD45RO+ cells were sorted as the memory CD4+ T cells. The chain has TRBV7-3 and TRBJ2-1, with D perhaps matching TRBD2 (5 bases). The TCR sequence derives from an adult in good health and CMV-seronegative. Input material: memory CD4+ T cells from blood. The CDR3 coding sequence is TGTGCCAGCAGCCCCGGGGTCGGGTTATTCGACAATGAGCAGTTCTTC. Translating gives CASSPGVGLFDNEQFF. Based on the CDR3 plus reference TRBV7-3 and TRBJ2-1, the full variable domain is GAGVSQTPSNKVTEKGKYVELRCDPISGHTALYWYRQSLGQGPEFLIYFQGTGAADDSGLPNDRFFAVRPEGSVSTLKIQRTERGDSAVYLCASSPGVGLFDNEQFFGPGTRLTVL.